A selection of T cell receptor beta chains follows, all from one sample in a study of blood T cell repertoires in COVID-19. Libraries were prepared by immunoSEQ multiplex PCR; TCRdb keeps only in-frame clonotypes and omits some of them. Here the sample spans just under 80,000 clones, about four fifths being singletons. The source material was peripheral blood. The receptors come from a woman in her 70s with acute or convalescent COVID-19. Each CDR3 is given with its conserved first and last residue. D genes are given only for firm matches. A clone size is listed for some rows: how often the clone was seen (once, few, many), or a class if it is expanded.

size,V,J,D,length,DNA,CDR3
.,TRBV5-8,TRBJ2-1,.,11,TGTGCCAGCAGCTTGGTCGATGAGCAGTTCTTC,CASSLVDEQFF
.,TRBV2,TRBJ1-1,.,12,TGTGCCAGCAGGGGGAGTGCTCTTGAAGCTTTCTTT,CASRGSALEAFF
.,TRBV3-1/TRBV3-2,TRBJ2-7,TRBD2,15,TGTGCCAGCAGCCAACCCGGGACTAGCTTCATCGAGCAGTACTTC,CASSQPGTSFIEQYF
.,TRBV5-1,TRBJ2-7,.,15,TGCGCCAGCAGCTCGGGTGGGACTGGTAACTACGAGCAGTACTTC,CASSSGGTGNYEQYF
.,TRBV7-2,TRBJ1-4,.,15,TGTGCCAGCAGCTTAGGCGGGGCAGAACTTGAAAAACTGTTTTTT,CASSLGGAELEKLFF
.,TRBV4-1,TRBJ1-1,.,18,TGCGCCAGCAGCCAAGGAGTCCTTCCAAAGAAATGGAACACTGAAGCTTTCTTT,CASSQGVLPKKWNTEAFF
.,TRBV5-6,TRBJ2-5,TRBD1,18,TGTGCCAGCAGTAGACAGGGGGCGCTTTATGCTTATCAGGAGACCCAGTACTTC,CASSRQGALYAYQETQYF
.,TRBV5-6,TRBJ1-5,TRBD1,16,TGTGCCAGCAGCTTCAGGGGGCACTATGGCAATCAGCCCCAGCATTTT,CASSFRGHYGNQPQHF
once,TRBV7-3,TRBJ2-3,TRBD1,15,TGTGCCAGCAGCTTAGCAGGGGGCGGCGGTCATACGCAGTATTTT,CASSLAGGGGHTQYF
.,TRBV28,TRBJ1-5,TRBD1,13,TGTGGGGTCGGGACAGGCCTTAATCAGCCCCAGCATTTT,CGVGTGLNQPQHF
.,TRBV6-6,TRBJ2-3,TRBD1,16,TGTGCCAGCAGTCGAAAAGGGGGCTGGGGCACAGATACGCAGTATTTT,CASSRKGGWGTDTQYF
.,TRBV9,TRBJ2-5,TRBD2,14,TGTGCCAGCAGCCCCCGGACTAGTATTGTGACCCAGTACTTC,CASSPRTSIVTQYF
.,TRBV3-1/TRBV3-2,TRBJ2-7,.,12,TGTGCCAGCAGCCATGGACTCTACGAGCAGTACTTC,CASSHGLYEQYF
.,TRBV5-6,TRBJ2-3,TRBD2,15,TGTGCCAGCAGCTTGGTTCTAGCGGGAATCGATACGCAGTATTTT,CASSLVLAGIDTQYF
once,TRBV30,TRBJ1-1,.,14,TGTGCCACCACTCTGGGGGGAATGAACACTGAAGCTTTCTTT,CATTLGGMNTEAFF